This T cell receptor (beta chain) was observed in a study of blood T cell repertoires in COVID-19. About the study: The samples span acute and convalescent COVID-19 from the United States, Italy and Spain. T cells, B-cell-depleted T cells, or PBMCs supplied cDNA or gDNA.

As processed by the authors: It was from reference gene primer amplification that nucleated cell counts were estimated. Using immunoSEQ multiplex PCR, the repertoire was profiled, and TCRdb retains in-frame clones only, with some absent. That table is the source of V, J and clone size, and D and trimming were worked out from the DNA. Of some 150,000 clones in the sample, 80% were seen once. The CDR3 contains 15 residues. With V trimmed by 5 bases and J by 0 bases, 7 bases remained unmatched. CDR1 and CDR2 (germline): SQVTM, ANQGSEA. This receptor was obtained from a woman aged 50 to 60 with acute or convalescent COVID-19. The source material was peripheral blood. The chain joins TRBV29-1 to TRBJ2-5; the match to TRBD2 covers 9 bases. The CDR3 loop is CSVRRLAAYQETQYF. CDR3 bases: TGCAGCGTTCGCCGACTAGCGGCCTACCAAGAGACCCAGTACTTC. Full variable domain (remainder filled in from reference TRBV29-1 and TRBJ2-5): SAVISQKPSRDICQRGTSLTIQCQVDSQVTMMFWYRQQPGQSLTLIATANQGSEATYESGFVIDKFPISRPNLTFSTLTVSNMSPEDSSIYLCSVRRLAAYQETQYFGPGTRLLVL.